Below are 22 T cell receptor beta chains sequenced from a single sample in a study of blood T cells in healthy people across ages. Then a second PCR, running roughly 7 to 11 cycles, was carried out with a sample-barcoded 5' primer and a J-beta primer mix. TCRdb redid the calling of the 5' RACE reads with MiXCR, one entry per CDR3 protein. The sample lists around 1,000,000 distinct CDR3 sequences; 25% were seen once. The data were also submitted as part of a second study, on T cells of mothers and their children.

Specimen: blood. The receptors stem from a girl aged 2-10 years in good health.

This chain joins TRBV27 and TRBJ1-4; no reliable D call. The CDR3 contains 14 residues. Germline values: CDR1 MNHEY, CDR2 SMNVEV (reference sequence). V lost 4 bases to trimming and J lost 6 bases, with 12 bases between them. DNA of the CDR3: TGTGCCAGCAGTTGGCGGACTAGAGATGAAAAACTGTTTTTT. Protein: CASSWRTRDEKLFF.

This clonotype was seen a handful of times. The chain employs TRBV5-1 and TRBJ1-2; D is uncertain. Germline V gene sequence: CDR1 SGHRS, CDR2 YFSETQ. V lost 3 bases and J lost 4, with 10 bases in between. This CDR3 comprises 13 residues. The CDR3 loop is CASSWRGVYGYTF. The DNA of the CDR3 is TGCGCCAGCAGCTGGCGAGGCGTCTATGGCTACACCTTC.

To note about this clonotype: At one end, the junction sequence differs from germline, possibly due to a read error. The gene calls are TRBV7-9 and TRBJ2-3, with D possibly being TRBD1 or TRBD2 (5 bases each). The CDR3 consists of 16 residues. CDR1 is SEHNR and CDR2 is FQNEAQ in the germline V gene (reference sequence). The CDR3 region is CASSLGGTDFTDTHYF. The CDR3, as DNA: TGTGCCAGCAGCTTAGGGGGGACGGATTTCACAGATACGCATTATTTT.

In regard to this clonotype: A read error may account for a junction end that differs from germline. J is TRBJ2-3 and V is TRBV12-3 or TRBV12-4; TRBD2 matches 8 bases. The CDR3 sequence is 15 residues long. CDR3 loop: CASSRAGVSADAQYF. The CDR3 nucleotides are TGTGCCAGCAGCCGAGCGGGAGTCAGCGCAGATGCGCAGTATTTT.

This clonotype was observed once. The genes are TRBV20-1 and TRBJ2-7; 7 bases align to TRBD2. The germline V gene has CDR1 DFQATT and CDR2 SNEGSKA (reference sequence). Trimming removed 3 bases from V and 0 bases from J; junction bases left unmatched: 5. The CDR3 is 14 residues long. The CDR3 nucleotides are TGCAGTGCTAGTTGGGAGGGCCCCTCCTACGAGCAGTACTTC. Protein product: CSASWEGPSYEQYF.

This clonotype showed up just a few times. The chain recombines TRBV10-3 with TRBJ2-5; D remains unclear. With the DNA end fitting TRBJ2-1 better, the J assignment may be wrong. The CDR3 loop spans 13 amino acids. Germline V lookup: CDR1 ENHRY, CDR2 SYGVKD. This CDR3 is CAISEGRSLEQFF. CDR3 nucleotides: TGTGCCATCAGTGAGGGTCGGAGCCTTGAGCAGTTCTTC.

Comments on this clonotype: An end of the junction differs from the germline gene, which may be a read error. This chain connects TRBV6-6 to TRBJ2-3; no clear D. CDR1 is MNHNY and CDR2 is SVGAGI in the germline V gene (reference sequence). CDR3 length equals 12 residues. The CDR3 DNA reads TGTGCCGGCAGTTACCCGGGAGATACGCAGTATTTT. Encoded protein: CAGSYPGDTQYF.

There are a few counts of this clonotype. The genes are TRBV29-1 and TRBJ1-1; D call uncertain. Germline loops: CDR1 SQVTM, CDR2 ANQGSEA. CDR3 size: 15 residues. V lost 7 bases and J 0 bases, leaving 18 bases between the germline ends. The CDR3 loop is CSATLVGRMNTEAFF. DNA for the CDR3: TGCAGCGCCACCCTTGTAGGCCGTATGAACACTGAAGCTTTCTTT. Variable domain in full (rest from reference TRBV29-1 and TRBJ1-1): SAVISQKPSRDICQRGTSLTIQCQVDSQVTMMFWYRQQPGQSLTLIATANQGSEATYESGFVIDKFPISRPNLTFSTLTVSNMSPEDSSIYLCSATLVGRMNTEAFFGQGTRLTVV.

The chain joins TRBV11-3 to TRBJ2-1; D remains ambiguous. Trimming stripped 4 bases from V and 0 bases from J, with 13 bases between. Germline V gene data show CDR1 as SGHNT and CDR2 as YENEEA. There are 16 residues in the CDR3. The CDR3 sequence: CASSSEEMSSYNEQFF. CDR3 coding DNA: TGTGCCAGCAGCTCTGAGGAAATGAGCTCCTACAATGAGCAGTTCTTC.

The table lists this clonotype with a few counts. J is TRBJ2-3 and V is TRBV5-4, with unresolved D. From germline, CDR1 is SGHNT and CDR2 YYREEE (reference sequence). This CDR3 contains 13 residues. The V end was cut by 2 bases, the J end by 6 bases, with 10 bases between. The CDR3 is CASSFRTGDTQYF. The CDR3 DNA is TGTGCCAGCAGCTTTAGGACCGGGGATACGCAGTATTTT.

The chain has TRBV7-9 and TRBJ2-1; TRBD2 matches at 14 bases. The ends lost 4 bases at V and 9 bases at J; junction bases unmatched: 5. Germline lookup yields CDR1 SEHNR and CDR2 FQNEAQ (reference sequence). The CDR3 has 15 residues. As DNA, the CDR3 is TGTGCCAGCAGCTCGGGACTAGCGGGAGCAGGTGAGCAGTTCTTC. It yields the protein CASSSGLAGAGEQFF. Full variable domain (remainder filled in from reference TRBV7-9 and TRBJ2-1): DTGVSQNPRHKITKRGQNVTFRCDPISEHNRLYWYRQTLGQGPEFLTYFQNEAQLEKSRLLSDRFSAERPKGSFSTLEIQRTEQGDSAMYLCASSSGLAGAGEQFFGPGTRLTVL.

This rearrangement joins TRBV7-2 to TRBJ2-5; 8 nucleotides line up with TRBD2. Germline CDR1 reads SGHTA; CDR2 reads FQGNSA. The ends lost 1 base at V and 2 bases at J; junction bases unmatched: 6. The CDR3 is 16 amino acids. Written as DNA, the CDR3 is TGTGCCAGCAGCTTAGTGGGTGGCGGGGGGCAAGAGACCCAGTACTTC. It is translated as CASSLVGGGGQETQYF.

This chain joins TRBV20-1 and TRBJ1-1; 7 positions match TRBD1. Germline-derived CDR1 and CDR2 are DFQATT and SNEGSKA (reference sequence). CDR3 size: 13 residues. With 4 bases clipped from V and 4 bases from J, the junction kept 6 bases outside the gene matches. In DNA, the CDR3 is TGCAGTGCTAAAGACAGGGTGGGCACTGAAGCTTTCTTT. Translated: CSAKDRVGTEAFF.

The chain joins TRBV6-1 to TRBJ1-1; maybe TRBD1 (5 bases). Between the trimmed V and J ends, which lost 8 bases and 11 bases, there was a span of 24 bases. CDR1 MNHNS and CDR2 SASEGT come from the germline V gene. The CDR3 runs 14 residues. DNA for the CDR3: TGTGCCAGCCCCTTTGGTGGAGGGGCCGTTGGGGCTTTCTTT. Its translation: CASPFGGGAVGAFF.

The genes are TRBV5-1 and TRBJ2-5, with 7 bases identical to TRBD1. Trimming at V came to 2 bases and at J to 11 bases, leaving 12 bases not matched to a gene. The CDR3 is 14 amino acids. Germline CDR1 and CDR2: SGHRS and YFSETQ. CDR3 region: CASSFYEGAREQYF. DNA of the CDR3: TGCGCCAGCAGCTTCTACGAGGGGGCGCGAGAGCAGTACTTC.

This clonotype was observed a few times. V gene TRBV6-1 combines with J gene TRBJ2-3; D possibly corresponds to TRBD2 (5 bases). The CDR3 covers 14 residues. From germline, CDR1 is MNHNS and CDR2 SASEGT. V was shortened by 6 bases and J by 6 bases, with 16 bases between the two germline ends. CDR3 in DNA: TGTGCCAGCAGCGATGCCGGAGGATACGATACGCAGTATTTT. Translated, it gives CASSDAGGYDTQYF.

This clonotype showed up just a few times. The chain joins TRBV6-6 to TRBJ1-6, with 9 bases that match TRBD1. Per the germline V gene, CDR1 is MNHNY and CDR2 is SVGAGI (reference sequence). CDR3 length equals 16 residues. V was clipped by 7 bases and J by 10 bases; unmatched bases: 14. In DNA, the CDR3 is TGTGCCAGCACGAGATCGGGACAGGGACGGGGATCACCCCTCCACTTT. Translation gives CASTRSGQGRGSPLHF.

This clonotype was recorded a few times. The rearrangement links TRBV7-2 to TRBJ2-7; 9 nucleotides align to TRBD2. Germline CDR1 is SGHTA and CDR2 is FQGNSA. J lost 3 bases, V lost 1 base, and 7 bases had no gene match. CDR3 length equals 16 residues. The CDR3 region is CASSLVAAGGSYEQYF. The DNA of the CDR3 is TGTGCCAGCAGCTTAGTTGCAGCGGGAGGAAGCTACGAGCAGTACTTC. Supplemented by reference TRBV7-2 and TRBJ2-7, the full variable domain reads GAGVSQSPSNKVTEKGKDVELRCDPISGHTALYWYRQSLGQGLEFLIYFQGNSAPDKSGLPSDRFSAERTGGSVSTLTIQRTQQEDSAVYLCASSLVAAGGSYEQYFGPGTRLTVT.

This clonotype was recorded a few times. The chain is built from TRBV20-1 and TRBJ2-3; 11 positions agree with TRBD2. Germline lookup yields CDR1 DFQATT and CDR2 SNEGSKA (reference sequence). Trimming at V came to 2 bases and at J to 5 bases, leaving 6 bases not matched to a gene. The CDR3 extends over 15 amino acids. The CDR3 region is CSARTSGTSGDTQYF. The CDR3 DNA sequence: TGCAGTGCTAGAACCTCCGGGACTAGCGGAGATACGCAGTATTTT.

In its sample, this clonotype was seen a few times. The chain combines TRBV29-1 with TRBJ2-7; TRBD1 matches at 7 bases. CDR1 and CDR2 (germline): SQVTM, ANQGSEA. J lost 2 bases, V lost 6 bases, and 13 bases had no gene match. This CDR3 has 15 residues. The CDR3 sequence is CSVQGVDRDPYEQYF. The CDR3 DNA is TGCAGCGTCCAGGGGGTCGACAGGGACCCCTACGAGCAGTACTTC.

In nucleotides, the CDR3 is TGTGCTAGTGGTTTCAGGAGGCAGTTCTTC. This gives the protein CASGFRRQFF. This rearrangement joins TRBV12-5 to TRBJ2-1; D is uncertain. Germline CDR1 LGHNT, CDR2 FRNRAP. This CDR3 is built from 10 residues. V dropped 3 bases and J dropped 12 bases, with 6 bases sitting between them.

This sequence joins TRBV12-3 or TRBV12-4 and TRBJ1-1; possible D gene TRBD1, 5 bases. CDR3 size: 12 residues. Trimming removed 1 base from V and 11 bases from J, with 11 bases in between. Here the CDR3 DNA reads TGTGCCAGCAGTTTAGATAGGACATCTGCTTTCTTT. This sequence encodes CASSLDRTSAFF.